This TCR beta chain came from a study of OX40 agonist ivuxolimab in advanced cancers. Trimming shortened V by 1 base and J by 4 bases, and 6 bases separated the two germline ends. This CDR3 is 13 amino acids long. Germline CDR1 SGHTA, CDR2 FQGNSA. Profiled with immunoSEQ multiplex PCR; TCRdb holds only in-frame clones, not every one. The sample contains around 77,000 clones, less than 90% of which appear only once. The chain is built from TRBV7-2 and TRBJ2-3, with D hard to call. The clonotype was recovered from an adult with an advanced solid tumor such as melanoma, head and neck, liver or kidney cancer. The sample here was CD4+ or CD8+ T cells sorted from blood, taken in a trial of the OX40 agonist ivuxolimab. Here the CDR3 reads CASSLEFSDTQYF. DNA for the CDR3: TGTGCCAGCAGCTTAGAGTTTTCAGATACGCAGTATTTT.